This TCR beta chain was retrieved from a study of glioma-infiltrating T cells. Amplification of TCR alpha and beta CDR3 regions from RNA used iRepertoire nested multiplex PCR. TCRdb used MiXCR to reprocess the multiplex PCR reads, holding one entry per CDR3 protein. Among 160,000 or so distinct CDR3 sequences listed, more than 35% were seen once. CDR1 and CDR2 (germline): SNHLY, FYNNEI. The CDR3 has 14 amino acids. A word on this clonotype: Its cognate antigen is unknown. The junction does not match germline at one end; this may be a read error.

Study-level findings and limits: Above-expected tissue-blood divergence occurred in all gliomas, most in low-grade ones.

The chain recombines TRBV2 with TRBJ2-2, with D perhaps given as TRBD1 or TRBD2 (5 bases each). Source material: glioma tissue, nonneoplastic brain tissue, or PBMCs (not recorded which). This clonotype was obtained from a human donor with low-grade glioma or glioblastoma, undergoing nonglioma brain surgery, or in good health (not recorded which). For the CDR3, the DNA is TGTGGCAGCCATGGGGGTCTGAACACCGGGGAGCTGTTTTTT. It translates to CGSHGGLNTGELFF. Full variable domain (rest looked up from reference TRBV2 and TRBJ2-2): EPEVTQTPSHQVTQMGQEVILRCVPISNHLYFYWYRQILGQKVEFLVSFYNNEISEKSEIFDDQFSVERPDGSNFTLKIRSTKLEDSAMYFCGSHGGLNTGELFFGEGSRLTVL.